This entry lists 5 T cell receptor beta chains sequenced from one sample in a study of CD8 T cells in Susac syndrome. Random hexamers were used to reverse transcribe an amount of about 0.45 to 1 ug RNA. From the immunoSEQ multiplex PCR reads, TCRdb called clonotypes with MiXCR, one entry per CDR3 protein. The sample contains 200,000 to 300,000 distinct CDR3 sequences, about 93% of which appear only once. The sample comprised CD4+ T cells from PBMCs. The receptors come from a human donor with multiple sclerosis.

This clonotype was detected once. The chain joins TRBV12-3 or TRBV12-4 to TRBJ2-7; the D call may be TRBD1 or TRBD2 (5 bases each). V lost 6 bases and J lost 1, with 19 bases in between. There are 16 residues in the CDR3. CDR3 bases: TGTGCCAGCAGCTCCCCTGTCGGGGCTCCGTCCTACGAGCAGTACTTC. It is translated as CASSSPVGAPSYEQYF.

In this sample, this clonotype turned up once. The chain uses TRBV9 and TRBJ1-1; no reliable D call. The CDR3 sequence is 13 residues long. Trimming shortened V by 0 bases and J by 3 bases, and 6 bases separated the two germline ends. From germline, CDR1 is SGDLS and CDR2 YYNGEE. The CDR3 spells CASSVAVDTEAFF. The CDR3 region has the DNA TGTGCCAGCAGCGTAGCCGTTGACACTGAAGCTTTCTTT. Based on the CDR3 plus reference TRBV9 and TRBJ1-1, the full variable domain is DSGVTQTPKHLITATGQRVTLRCSPRSGDLSVYWYQQSLDQGLQFLIQYYNGEERAKGNILERFSAQQFPDLHSELNLSSLELGDSALYFCASSVAVDTEAFFGQGTRLTVV.

This clonotype appeared a single time. The gene calls are TRBV21-1 and TRBJ2-7; whether TRBD2, the table's D call, matches the DNA was not checked. TRBV21-1 is a pseudogene segment. This CDR3 is built from 15 residues. In nucleotides, the CDR3 is TGTGCCAGCAGCCTGAATGGGAGCGGTGCCTACGAGCAGTACGTC. This codes for CASSLNGSGAYEQYV.

This chain uses TRBV29-1 with TRBJ2-1; 7 bases align to TRBD2. The length of the CDR3 is 12 residues. J was trimmed by 7 bases and V by 3 bases; bases with no gene match: 3. CDR1 is SQVTM, CDR2 ANQGSEA, per germline. The CDR3 DNA is TGCAGCGTTGAGAATAGCGGGAATGAGCAGTTCTTC. Protein product: CSVENSGNEQFF.

Only one count was recorded for this clonotype. The V call is TRBV4-1, the J call TRBJ1-6; TRBD1 matches 10 bases. This CDR3 spans 16 amino acids. Germline V gives CDR1 MGHRA, CDR2 YSYEKL. Trimming cost V 8 bases and J 9 bases; bases outside gene matches: 13. The CDR3 region is CASRLGQGINGSPLHF. CDR3 nucleotides: TGCGCCAGCCGACTGGGACAGGGGATTAATGGTTCACCCCTCCACTTT.